The 17 T cell receptor beta chains listed next were all sequenced from one sample in a study of T cell responses to AZD1222 COVID-19 vaccine (dated by TCRdb to the early 2020s). Libraries were constructed by the immunoSEQ multiplex PCR assay. TCRdb holds this immuneACCESS table with in-frame rearrangements only. Some clones are missing; in checked studies, unresolved V genes explain under half, and the rest has no known cause. A total of 95,000 to 100,000 clones appear in this sample, roughly 90% of them only once. In total, the top ten clones hold 16% of the sample. The time point label corresponds to: baseline before first vaccination. Sample: peripheral blood, taken on day 0 of AZD1222 vaccination. The receptors shown here come from an adult in good health.

The DNA for the CDR3 is TGTGCCAGCAGCAGGACGGGGTCCTACGAGCAGTACTTC. Amino acid sequence: CASSRTGSYEQYF. This chain links TRBV11-3 with TRBJ2-7; weak D call: TRBD2 (5 bases). V lost 5 bases and J 1 base, leaving 9 bases between the germline ends. This CDR3 comprises 13 residues. CDR1 and CDR2 from the germline V gene are SGHNT and YENEEA.

This sequence joins TRBV30 and TRBJ1-1; 7 positions match TRBD1. CDR1 is GTSNPN, CDR2 SVGIG, per germline (reference sequence). The trim removed 2 bases at V and 11 bases at J, leaving 14 bases unmatched. The CDR3 extends over 14 amino acids. CDR3 bases: TGTGCCTGGAGTCTGGGAGGGGGCGGCGGACATGCTTTCTTT. This sequence encodes CAWSLGGGGGHAFF.

This clone was detected once. This sequence joins TRBV27 and TRBJ2-5; D may be TRBD1 (5 bases). With 4 bases removed from V and 0 bases from J, the gap between germline ends came to 6 bases. Looked up from germline, CDR1 is MNHEY and CDR2 is SMNVEV (reference sequence). The CDR3 runs to 13 residues. The CDR3 region has the DNA TGTGCCAGCAGTTCAGGGTACCAAGAGACCCAGTACTTC. As protein: CASSSGYQETQYF.

DNA of the CDR3: TGTGCCTGGATAGACAGGGTTGTTAGCTATGGCTACACCTTC. It codes for CAWIDRVVSYGYTF. The chain carries TRBV30 and TRBJ1-2; 7 bases agree with TRBD1. The CDR3 is 14 amino acids. Trimming took 4 bases from V and 4 from J; bases not matched to a gene: 9. Looked up from germline, CDR1 is GTSNPN and CDR2 is SVGIG (reference sequence).

The chain links TRBV5-5 to TRBJ2-7; unclear D gene. Germline V lookup: CDR1 SGHKS, CDR2 YYEKEE (reference sequence). V dropped 2 bases and J dropped 4 bases, with 4 bases sitting between them. This CDR3 comprises 11 residues. CDR3 in DNA: TGTGCCAGCAGCTTTAAGTACGAGCAGTACTTC. Protein sequence: CASSFKYEQYF.

V is TRBV15 and J is TRBJ1-1; no clear D gene. The length of the CDR3 is 13 residues. The V end was cut by 5 bases, the J end by 1 base, with 8 bases between. Looked up from germline, CDR1 is LNHNV and CDR2 is YYDKDF (reference sequence). The CDR3 is CATSLGTNTEAFF. CDR3 coding DNA: TGTGCCACCAGCCTAGGCACGAACACTGAAGCTTTCTTT.

CDR3 DNA sequence: TGTGCCAGCACGCTACTGGGAGGAGGTCCCTACGAGCAGTACTTC. Amino acids: CASTLLGGGPYEQYF. The genes are TRBV7-2 and TRBJ2-7, with D tentatively TRBD2 (6 bases). Germline CDR1 is SGHTA and CDR2 is FQGNSA. Trimming stripped 7 bases from V and 2 bases from J, with 18 bases between. This CDR3 is built from 15 residues.

V usage is TRBV27 and J usage is TRBJ1-2; D not resolved. This CDR3 has 14 residues. Germline V gene data show CDR1 as MNHEY and CDR2 as SMNVEV (reference sequence). The V and J ends lost 6 bases and 2 bases respectively, with 13 bases between them. The CDR3, as DNA: TGTGCCAGCAGCCAGCGGGCGCAGAACTATGGCTACACCTTC. Its translation is CASSQRAQNYGYTF.

The CDR3 DNA follows: TGTGCCAGCAGCTTGGACCAGCGGGGTGGTCGAGGTAATGAGCAGTTCTTC. Translation: CASSLDQRGGRGNEQFF. This chain uses TRBV5-4 with TRBJ2-1; 7 bases map to TRBD2. Looked up from germline, CDR1 is SGHNT and CDR2 is YYREEE (reference sequence). CDR3 size: 17 residues. V dropped 0 bases and J dropped 7; count of bases not matched to a gene: 13. The full variable domain, rest sourced from reference TRBV5-4 and TRBJ2-1, is ETGVTQSPTHLIKTRGQQVTLRCSSQSGHNTVSWYQQALGQGPQFIFQYYREEENGRGNFPPRFSGLQFPNYSSELNVNALELDDSALYLCASSLDQRGGRGNEQFFGPGTRLTVL.

This chain uses TRBV2 with TRBJ1-1, with D tentatively TRBD1 (6 bases). The V end lost 7 bases, the J end lost 1 base, and 13 bases lay between the germline ends. Germline assignment: CDR1 SNHLY and CDR2 FYNNEI. The CDR3 loop spans 14 amino acids. Written as DNA, the CDR3 is TGTGCCAGCACTAGGGGGGCGGGGAACACTGAAGCTTTCTTT. Translation: CASTRGAGNTEAFF.

V gene TRBV11-2 combines with J gene TRBJ2-3, with 9 bases matching TRBD1. Trimming took 5 bases from V and 7 from J; bases not matched to a gene: 4. The CDR3 is 13 amino acids. Germline values: CDR1 SGHAT, CDR2 FQNNGV. CDR3 region: CASSQTGGNTQYF. In nucleotides, the CDR3 is TGTGCCAGCAGCCAGACAGGGGGAAATACGCAGTATTTT.

The chain joins TRBV15 to TRBJ1-5, with unresolved D. Germline CDR1 is LNHNV and CDR2 is YYDKDF (reference sequence). The CDR3 extends over 14 amino acids. Trimming took 3 bases from V and 4 from J, leaving 10 bases between them. The CDR3 spells CATSRGRSNQPQHF. The CDR3 coding sequence is TGTGCCACCAGCAGGGGAAGATCGAATCAGCCCCAGCATTTT.

V is TRBV7-9 and J is TRBJ2-2; a possible D gene is TRBD2 (6 bases). The CDR3 runs to 14 residues. V lost 6 bases to trimming and J lost 5 bases, with 13 bases between them. Germline V gives CDR1 SEHNR, CDR2 FQNEAQ (reference sequence). The CDR3 nucleotides are TGTGCCAGCAGACCCGGGACTCCAACCGGGGAGCTGTTTTTT. Translated: CASRPGTPTGELFF.

The chain carries TRBV2 and TRBJ1-2; 9 nucleotides agree with TRBD1. Germline lookup yields CDR1 SNHLY and CDR2 FYNNEI. V trimming: 3 bases; J trimming: 10 bases; junction bases outside the gene matches: 9. This CDR3 spans 14 amino acids. CDR3 amino acids: CASSESPGTGYYTF. CDR3 coding DNA: TGTGCCAGCAGTGAGTCCCCCGGGACAGGGTACTACACCTTC.

The chain carries TRBV15 and TRBJ1-5; no definite D call. Germline values: CDR1 LNHNV, CDR2 YYDKDF (reference sequence). This CDR3 has 12 residues. V gave up 5 bases and J gave up 3 bases, with 5 bases separating them. Written as DNA, the CDR3 is TGTGCCACCAGCGCCCACAATCAGCCCCAGCATTTT. Its translation is CATSAHNQPQHF.

The V call is TRBV18, the J call TRBJ2-7, with 9 bases aligning to TRBD1. The junction had 5 bases not matched to a gene; V was cut back by 2 bases and J by 6 bases. The germline V gene encodes CDR1 KGHSH and CDR2 LQKENI. This CDR3 is built from 14 residues. The CDR3: CASSPGTGKVEQYF. The CDR3 region has the DNA TGTGCCAGCTCACCAGGGACAGGGAAGGTCGAGCAGTACTTC.

A single count supports this clone. V is TRBV7-2 and J is TRBJ1-2; weak D call: TRBD1 (5 bases). Germline V gives CDR1 SGHTA, CDR2 FQGNSA. V was shortened by 2 bases and J by 4 bases, with 11 bases between the two germline ends. The CDR3 length is 14 residues. The CDR3 loop is CASSLLRGVYGYTF. The DNA for the CDR3 is TGTGCCAGCAGCTTATTGAGAGGGGTCTATGGCTACACCTTC.